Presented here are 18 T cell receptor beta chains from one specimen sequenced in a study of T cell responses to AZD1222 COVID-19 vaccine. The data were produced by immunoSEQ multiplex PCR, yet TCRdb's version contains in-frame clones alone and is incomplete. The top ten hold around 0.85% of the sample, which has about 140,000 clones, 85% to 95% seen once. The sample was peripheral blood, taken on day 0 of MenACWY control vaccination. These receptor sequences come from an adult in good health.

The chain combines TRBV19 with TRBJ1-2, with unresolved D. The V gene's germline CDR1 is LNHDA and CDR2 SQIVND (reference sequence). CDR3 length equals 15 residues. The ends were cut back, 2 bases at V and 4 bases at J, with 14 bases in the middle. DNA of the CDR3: TGTGCCAGTAGTATAAGTGCTACAGTATTCTATGGCTACACCTTC. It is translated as CASSISATVFYGYTF.

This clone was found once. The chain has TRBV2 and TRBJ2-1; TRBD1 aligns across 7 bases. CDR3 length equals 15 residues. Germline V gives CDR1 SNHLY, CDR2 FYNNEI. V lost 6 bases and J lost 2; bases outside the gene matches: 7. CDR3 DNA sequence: TGTGCCAGCAGACGACAGGGATCGCCCTACAATGAGCAGTTCTTC. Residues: CASRRQGSPYNEQFF.

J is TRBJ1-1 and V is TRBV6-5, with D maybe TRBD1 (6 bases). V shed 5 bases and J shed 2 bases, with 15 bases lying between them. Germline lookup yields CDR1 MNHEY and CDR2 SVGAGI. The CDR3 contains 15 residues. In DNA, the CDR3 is TGTGCCAGCAGTACCTCAAGCGGGACAAACACTGAAGCTTTCTTT. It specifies CASSTSSGTNTEAFF.

CDR3 region: CASSRNAGGSGTNLNTEAFF. In DNA, the CDR3 is TGTGCCAGCAGTAGAAATGCCGGAGGGTCCGGTACAAATTTGAACACTGAAGCTTTCTTT. The V gene is TRBV7-3, the J gene TRBJ1-1; D gene uncertain. With 6 bases removed from V and 0 bases from J, the gap between germline ends came to 29 bases. This CDR3 spans 20 amino acids. Per the germline V gene, CDR1 is SGHTA and CDR2 is FQGTGA.

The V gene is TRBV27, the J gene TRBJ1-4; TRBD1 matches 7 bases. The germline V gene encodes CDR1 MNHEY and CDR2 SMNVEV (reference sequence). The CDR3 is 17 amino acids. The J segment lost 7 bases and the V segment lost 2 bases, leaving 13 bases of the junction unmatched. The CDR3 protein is CASSLRVPQGGGEKLFF. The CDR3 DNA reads TGTGCCAGCAGTTTACGGGTCCCGCAGGGGGGTGGTGAAAAACTGTTTTTT.

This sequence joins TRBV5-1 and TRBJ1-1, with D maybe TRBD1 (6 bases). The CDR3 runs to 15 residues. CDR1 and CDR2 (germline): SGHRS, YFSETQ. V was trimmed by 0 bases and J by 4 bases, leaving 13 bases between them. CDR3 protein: CASSLDSSGVTEAFF. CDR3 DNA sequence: TGCGCCAGCAGCTTGGACTCATCAGGGGTCACTGAAGCTTTCTTT.

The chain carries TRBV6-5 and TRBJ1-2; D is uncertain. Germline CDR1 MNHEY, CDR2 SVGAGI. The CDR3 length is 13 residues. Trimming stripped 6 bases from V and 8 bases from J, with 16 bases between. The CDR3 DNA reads TGTGCCAGCAGACCCGACACTCCGGGAGGCTACACCTTC. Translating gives CASRPDTPGGYTF.

CDR3 residues: CASSQIRVSEQYF. The DNA for the CDR3 is TGCGCCAGCAGCCAGATCAGAGTTTCCGAGCAGTACTTC. This chain links TRBV4-3 with TRBJ2-7; D gene ambiguous. V dropped 3 bases and J dropped 6 bases, with 12 bases sitting between them. The CDR3 covers 13 residues. The germline gives CDR1 LGHNA, CDR2 YSLEER.

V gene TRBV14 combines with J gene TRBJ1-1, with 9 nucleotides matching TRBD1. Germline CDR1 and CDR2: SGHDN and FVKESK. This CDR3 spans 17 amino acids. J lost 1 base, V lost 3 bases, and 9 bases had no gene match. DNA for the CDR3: TGTGCCAGCAGCCACCATCCGGGACAGGGCCCGAACACTGAAGCTTTCTTT. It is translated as CASSHHPGQGPNTEAFF. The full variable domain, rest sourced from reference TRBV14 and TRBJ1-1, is EAGVTQFPSHSVIEKGQTVTLRCDPISGHDNLYWYRRVMGKEIKFLLHFVKESKQDESGMPNNRFLAERTGGTYSTLKVQPAELEDSGVYFCASSHHPGQGPNTEAFFGQGTRLTVV.

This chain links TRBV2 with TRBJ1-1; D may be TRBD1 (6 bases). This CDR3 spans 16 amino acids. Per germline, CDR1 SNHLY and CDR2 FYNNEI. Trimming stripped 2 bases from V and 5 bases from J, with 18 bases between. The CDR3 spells CASSEPKTGMETEAFF. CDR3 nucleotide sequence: TGTGCCAGCAGTGAACCGAAAACAGGGATGGAAACTGAAGCTTTCTTT.

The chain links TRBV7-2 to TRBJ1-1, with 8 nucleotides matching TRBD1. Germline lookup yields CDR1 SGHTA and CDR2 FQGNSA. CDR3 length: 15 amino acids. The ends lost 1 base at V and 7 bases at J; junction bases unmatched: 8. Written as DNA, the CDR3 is TGTGCCAGCAGCTTAGGTGTAGGGACAGGCTTTGAAGCTTTCTTT. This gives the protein CASSLGVGTGFEAFF. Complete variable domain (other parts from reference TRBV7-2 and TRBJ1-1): GAGVSQSPSNKVTEKGKDVELRCDPISGHTALYWYRQSLGQGLEFLIYFQGNSAPDKSGLPSDRFSAERTGGSVSTLTIQRTQQEDSAVYLCASSLGVGTGFEAFFGQGTRLTVV.

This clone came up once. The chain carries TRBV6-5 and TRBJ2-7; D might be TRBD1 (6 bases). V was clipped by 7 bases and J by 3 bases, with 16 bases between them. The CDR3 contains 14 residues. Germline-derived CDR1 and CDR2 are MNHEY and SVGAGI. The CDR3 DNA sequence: TGTGCCAGCACCAGAAACTTACAGGGCTACGAGCAGTACTTC. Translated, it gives CASTRNLQGYEQYF.

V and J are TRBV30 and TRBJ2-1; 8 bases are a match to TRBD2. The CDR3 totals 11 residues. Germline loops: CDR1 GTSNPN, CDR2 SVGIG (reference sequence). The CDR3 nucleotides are TGTGCGGTAGCGGGGTACAATGAGCAGTTCTTC. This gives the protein CAVAGYNEQFF.

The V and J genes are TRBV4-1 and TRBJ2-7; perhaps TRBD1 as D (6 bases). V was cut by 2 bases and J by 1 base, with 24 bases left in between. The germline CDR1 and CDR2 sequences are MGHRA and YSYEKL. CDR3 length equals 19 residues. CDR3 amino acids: CASSQIKTGSPLESYEQYF. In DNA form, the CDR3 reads TGCGCCAGCAGCCAAATTAAAACAGGGTCCCCCTTAGAATCCTACGAGCAGTACTTC.

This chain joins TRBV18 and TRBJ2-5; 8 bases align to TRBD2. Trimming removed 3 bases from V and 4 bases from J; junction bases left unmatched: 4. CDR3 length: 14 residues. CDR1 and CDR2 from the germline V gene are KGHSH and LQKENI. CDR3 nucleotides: TGTGCCAGCTCACCCCGGGAGGGCCGAGAGACCCAGTACTTC. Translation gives CASSPREGRETQYF.

The CDR3 protein is CASSPGLAGGPYNEQFF. The CDR3 region has the DNA TGTGCCAGCTCACCGGGACTAGCGGGAGGTCCCTACAATGAGCAGTTCTTC. This sequence joins TRBV18 and TRBJ2-1; 15 positions agree with TRBD2. This CDR3 region has 17 residues. CDR1 and CDR2 (germline): KGHSH, LQKENI. V lost 3 bases and J lost 2; bases outside the gene matches: 2.

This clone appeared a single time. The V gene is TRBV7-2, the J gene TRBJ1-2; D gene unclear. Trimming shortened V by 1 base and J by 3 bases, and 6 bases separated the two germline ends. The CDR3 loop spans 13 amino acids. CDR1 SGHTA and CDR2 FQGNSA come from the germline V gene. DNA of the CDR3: TGTGCCAGCAGCTTAGTCACAGACTATGGCTACACCTTC. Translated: CASSLVTDYGYTF.

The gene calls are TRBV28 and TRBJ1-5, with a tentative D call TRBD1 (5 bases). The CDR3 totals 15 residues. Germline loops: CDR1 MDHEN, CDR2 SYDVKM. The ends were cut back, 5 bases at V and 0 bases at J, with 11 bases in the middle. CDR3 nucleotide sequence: TGTGCCAGCAGTCCTACAGGTTATAGCAATCAGCCCCAGCATTTT. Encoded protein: CASSPTGYSNQPQHF.